The entry below describes one T cell receptor (beta chain). Antigen unknown. Compared with germline, one end of the junction differs, possibly owing to a read error. An Oncomine TCR Beta short-read assay was used to sequence the DNA from cultured CD4+ T cells. MiXCR, applied by TCRdb to the PCR reads, yields one record per CDR3 protein. In the table there are about 14,000 distinct CDR3 sequences, approximately 52% of which are singletons. The data originate from a study of vaccination and CD4 T cells after COVID-19. Indicated treatment: approximately nine-day PBMC culture with coronavirus spike peptide pools or control peptides (ViraFEST assay). The length of the CDR3 is 13 residues. CDR1 is SEHNR, CDR2 FQNEAQ, per germline (reference sequence).

Sequencing was performed on CD4+ T cells from blood, cultured in vitro. This sequence originates from a human donor who had recovered from COVID-19. The gene calls are TRBV7-9 and TRBJ1-2; 9 bases fit TRBD1. CDR3 in amino acids: CVSSITGGSGYTF. In nucleotides, the CDR3 is TGTGTCAGCAGCATCACAGGGGGCAGTGGCTACACCTTC.